Presented here are 30 T cell receptor beta chains from one specimen sequenced in a study of cytomegalovirus exposure and HLA in healthy donors. In the PCR, 60 Vbeta and 13 Jbeta primers were used. The method was immunoSEQ multiplex PCR; TCRdb's version includes in-frame clones alone and lacks a portion of them. Seen here are 200,000 to 250,000 clones, more than 75% observed once, and the top ten hold over 1%. Material: PBMCs. These receptors originate from a human donor in good health.

The chain joins TRBV28 to TRBJ1-4, with no clear D. Trimming stripped 3 bases from V and 8 bases from J, with 7 bases between. Germline assignment: CDR1 MDHEN and CDR2 SYDVKM. CDR3 length equals 12 residues. The CDR3: CASSLRAEKLFF. The CDR3 DNA reads as TGTGCCAGCAGTTTGAGGGCGGAAAAACTGTTTTTT.

This clone was counted a single time. The rearrangement links TRBV2 to TRBJ2-3; a weak D match, TRBD2 (5 bases). The ends were cut back, 0 bases at V and 0 bases at J, with 10 bases in the middle. CDR3 length: 16 amino acids. Germline V gives CDR1 SNHLY, CDR2 FYNNEI. CDR3 in DNA: TGTGCCAGCAGTGAAGCTCCGGCTAGCAGCACAGATACGCAGTATTTT. Its translation is CASSEAPASSTDTQYF.

The CDR3 nucleotides are TGTGCCAGTAGTCGAACAGCGGGAGGGCACGCAGATACGCAGTATTTT. This translates into CASSRTAGGHADTQYF. The chain employs TRBV19 and TRBJ2-3; 10 bases map to TRBD2. Germline lookup yields CDR1 LNHDA and CDR2 SQIVND (reference sequence). This CDR3 is 16 amino acids long. V lost 5 bases to trimming and J lost 4 bases; unmatched junction nucleotides: 9.

This clone was recorded at least ten times. This chain links TRBV6-4 with TRBJ2-2; D possibly corresponds to TRBD2 (5 bases). This CDR3 region has 13 residues. Trimming removed 3 bases from V and 6 bases from J, with 8 bases in between. The germline gives CDR1 MRHNA, CDR2 SNTAGT. Here the CDR3 reads CASSERDPGELFF. The CDR3 DNA reads TGTGCCAGCAGTGAACGGGATCCCGGGGAGCTGTTTTTT.

The rearrangement links TRBV2 to TRBJ2-5; a weak D match, TRBD1 (6 bases). The V gene lost 11 bases and the J gene lost 0 bases, with 10 bases spanning the gap. Per germline, CDR1 SNHLY and CDR2 FYNNEI. The CDR3 totals 12 residues. This chain's CDR3 is CAGKGDQETQYF. The CDR3, as DNA: TGTGCCGGAAAGGGGGACCAAGAGACCCAGTACTTC.

The chain couples TRBV7-6 to TRBJ2-3; weak D call: TRBD2 (6 bases). V gave up 3 bases and J gave up 1 base, with 17 bases separating them. This CDR3 has 17 amino acids. Germline assignment: CDR1 SGHVS and CDR2 FNYEAQ. The CDR3 coding sequence is TGTGCCAGCAGCTTTGGGCTTGGCGGGGACGGCACAGATACGCAGTATTTT. It translates to CASSFGLGGDGTDTQYF. The full variable domain, its missing parts supplied by reference TRBV7-6 and TRBJ2-3, is GAGVSQSPRYKVTKRGQDVALRCDPISGHVSLYWYRQALGQGPEFLTYFNYEAQQDKSGLPNDRFSAERPEGSISTLTIQRTEQRDSAMYRCASSFGLGGDGTDTQYFGPGTRLTVL.

The chain employs TRBV19 and TRBJ1-5; 7 nucleotides align to TRBD1. Per the germline V gene, CDR1 is LNHDA and CDR2 is SQIVND (reference sequence). The CDR3 spans 14 residues. J was trimmed by 5 bases and V by 6 bases; bases with no gene match: 7. CDR3 DNA sequence: TGTGCCAGTAGAACAGGGGAATTAGATCAGCCCCAGCATTTT. Translation: CASRTGELDQPQHF.

In its sample, this clone was seen once. The J gene is TRBJ1-1, the V gene TRBV11-2, with TRBD1 matching over 9 bases. This CDR3 comprises 16 residues. CDR1 SGHAT and CDR2 FQNNGV come from the germline V gene. The V segment lost 6 bases and the J segment 1 base; nucleotides outside the gene matches: 9. CDR3 nucleotide sequence: TGTGCCAGCAGGCCGACGGAACAGGGGGCGAACACTGAAGCTTTCTTT. As protein: CASRPTEQGANTEAFF.

This clone appeared many times. The CDR3 protein is CASSRRDTSYEQYF. The CDR3 nucleotides read TGTGCCAGCAGCAGACGGGACACCTCCTACGAGCAGTACTTC. V and J are TRBV5-6 and TRBJ2-7; D may be TRBD1 (6 bases). Trimming shortened V by 4 bases and J by 0 bases, and 11 bases separated the two germline ends. Germline CDR1 SGHDT, CDR2 YYEEEE. The length of the CDR3 is 14 residues.

The chain combines TRBV10-3 with TRBJ2-1; no clear D gene. Trimming took 3 bases from V and 0 from J, leaving 6 bases between them. CDR1 and CDR2 from the germline V gene are ENHRY and SYGVKD. This CDR3 contains 14 residues. CDR3 sequence (DNA): TGTGCCATCAGTGAAGTCAGCTCCTACAATGAGCAGTTCTTC. Translation gives CAISEVSSYNEQFF.

This chain connects TRBV4-1 to TRBJ2-7, with 10 nucleotides matching TRBD2. This CDR3 has 16 amino acids. Germline V gene sequence: CDR1 MGHRA, CDR2 YSYEKL. V lost 1 base, J lost 3 bases, and 6 bases stayed unmatched. The CDR3 spells CASSQARSSGSYEQYF. CDR3 sequence (DNA): TGCGCCAGCAGCCAAGCGCGCTCTAGCGGGAGCTACGAGCAGTACTTC.

V and J are TRBV10-3 and TRBJ2-1; 8 nucleotides line up with TRBD2. CDR3 length: 16 amino acids. The V and J ends lost 6 bases and 5 bases, in that order; junction bases with no gene match: 12. The V gene's germline CDR1 is ENHRY and CDR2 SYGVKD. The CDR3 bases are TGTGCCATCAGCCCCCGGGGGACTAGTGGAAACAATGAGCAGTTCTTC. Amino acids: CAISPRGTSGNNEQFF.

This rearrangement joins TRBV28 to TRBJ2-7; D is possibly TRBD2 (6 bases). This CDR3 contains 15 residues. V gave up 5 bases and J gave up 2 bases, with 16 bases separating them. Germline-derived CDR1 and CDR2 are MDHEN and SYDVKM. DNA of the CDR3: TGTGCCAGCAGTCACAGACTAGGGCGTACCTACGAGCAGTACTTC. Its protein product is CASSHRLGRTYEQYF.

Of note for this clone: At one end, the junction sequence differs from germline, possibly due to a read error. The chain links TRBV7-6 to TRBJ1-2, with D unresolved. This CDR3 is 13 amino acids long. In germline, CDR1 is SGHVS, CDR2 FNYEAQ. The CDR3 loop is CASSLARGARLDF. The CDR3 nucleotides read TGTGCCAGCAGCTTAGCCCGGGGAGCAAGGCTAGACTTC.

The rearrangement joins TRBV10-1 to TRBJ2-2, with D maybe TRBD1 (6 bases). Trimming left V 2 bases short and J 4 bases short, with 17 bases between. The CDR3 totals 17 residues. Looked up from germline, CDR1 is WNHNN and CDR2 is SYGVQD (reference sequence). The CDR3 is CASSENFQGRGTGELFF. The CDR3 DNA follows: TGCGCCAGCAGTGAGAATTTTCAGGGGCGAGGCACCGGGGAGCTGTTTTTT.

The rearrangement uses TRBV9 and TRBJ2-3, with 14 positions matching TRBD2. The CDR3 is 19 amino acids. The germline V gene encodes CDR1 SGDLS and CDR2 YYNGEE. Germline trimming cut 3 bases from V and 3 bases from J; bases unmatched to any gene: 12. This chain's CDR3 is CASSARVTSGRAGTDTQYF. The CDR3 DNA follows: TGTGCCAGCAGCGCGAGAGTGACTAGCGGGAGGGCCGGTACAGATACGCAGTATTTT.

The rearrangement joins TRBV29-1 to TRBJ1-1; 7 bases line up with TRBD1. Germline assignment: CDR1 SQVTM and CDR2 ANQGSEA. V gave up 5 bases and J gave up 4 bases; unmatched junction bases: 4. This CDR3 contains 12 residues. CDR3 DNA: TGCAGCGTTCGACAGGGACTCACTGAAGCTTTCTTT. This encodes CSVRQGLTEAFF.

This chain connects TRBV29-1 to TRBJ1-1, with D possibly matching TRBD1 (5 bases). CDR1 and CDR2 (germline): SQVTM, ANQGSEA. V lost 1 base and J 6 bases, leaving 12 bases between the germline ends. CDR3 length equals 13 residues. The CDR3 region is CSVEGQSQPEAFF. CDR3 nucleotides: TGCAGCGTTGAAGGACAGTCCCAACCTGAAGCTTTCTTT.

Here the CDR3 reads CASSRQGKDYGYTF. CDR3 nucleotides: TGTGCCAGCTCGCGACAGGGGAAGGACTATGGCTACACCTTC. V usage is TRBV18 and J usage is TRBJ1-2; TRBD1 matches 8 bases. V shed 6 bases, J shed 3 bases, and the junction held 6 bases outside the gene matches. The CDR3 totals 14 residues. The germline CDR1 and CDR2 sequences are KGHSH and LQKENI.

J is TRBJ2-2 and V is TRBV10-3; D unresolved. Germline V gene data show CDR1 as ENHRY and CDR2 as SYGVKD. The CDR3 runs 14 residues. Trimming pared 3 bases from V and 7 bases from J, leaving 12 bases between. CDR3 DNA sequence: TGTGCCATCAGTGATGCCGGCGGTAACGGGGAGCTGTTTTTT. This codes for CAISDAGGNGELFF.

The V call is TRBV7-9, the J call TRBJ1-6; 7 bases are a match to TRBD1. This CDR3 has 15 amino acids. Trimming cost V 2 bases and J 5 bases; bases outside gene matches: 3. Germline V gives CDR1 SEHNR, CDR2 FQNEAQ (reference sequence). Here the CDR3 DNA reads TGTGCCAGCAGCTTATGGGACAGTGATAATTCACCCCTCCACTTT. Amino acids: CASSLWDSDNSPLHF.

The chain is built from TRBV6-1 and TRBJ2-2; perhaps TRBD1 as D (5 bases). V was shortened by 2 bases and J by 5 bases, with 12 bases between the two germline ends. The CDR3 loop spans 15 amino acids. Germline V gene lookup returns CDR1 MNHNS and CDR2 SASEGT. The CDR3 reads CASSERGLGTGELFF. CDR3 nucleotide sequence: TGTGCCAGCAGTGAAAGGGGATTAGGAACCGGGGAGCTGTTTTTT.

The chain is built from TRBV7-2 and TRBJ1-5; D is perhaps TRBD1 (6 bases). V lost 5 bases, J lost 1 base, and 12 bases lay in between. The germline V gene encodes CDR1 SGHTA and CDR2 FQGNSA. The CDR3 runs 15 residues. The chain's CDR3 is CASSARGGSNQPQHF. CDR3 bases: TGTGCCAGCAGCGCTAGGGGGGGCAGCAATCAGCCCCAGCATTTT.

A note on this clone: One end of the junction fails to match germline, which may point to a read error. The rearrangement joins TRBV7-7 to TRBJ2-3, with D perhaps TRBD1 (6 bases). Per germline, CDR1 SSHAT and CDR2 FNYEAQ (reference sequence). The CDR3 consists of 15 residues. CDR3 amino acids: CASSLGASSTDTQYF. The CDR3 nucleotides read TGTGCTAGCAGCTTGGGGGCCAGTAGCACAGATACGCAGTATTTT. The full variable domain, with the rest looked up from reference TRBV7-7 and TRBJ2-3, is GAGVSQSPRYKVTKRGQDVTLRCDPISSHATLYWYQQALGQGPEFLTYFNYEAQPDKSGLPSDRFSAERPEGSISTLTIQRTEQRDSAMYRCASSLGASSTDTQYFGPGTRLTVL.

Regarding this clone: Mismatch with germline at one junction end may stem from a read error. The rearrangement links TRBV7-7 to TRBJ2-4, with D possibly being TRBD1 (6 bases). The V gene's germline CDR1 is SSHAT and CDR2 FNYEAQ (reference sequence). The CDR3 length is 16 residues. This CDR3 reads CASSRDRLIAKNIQYF. For the CDR3, the DNA is TGTGCTAGCAGCCGAGACAGGCTAATAGCCAAAAACATTCAGTACTTC.

The chain has TRBV29-1 and TRBJ1-1; D not certain. Germline V lookup: CDR1 SQVTM, CDR2 ANQGSEA. CDR3 size: 13 residues. The V gene lost 5 bases and the J gene lost 2 bases, with 12 bases spanning the gap. CDR3 DNA: TGCAGCGTTTGTGGGCGATTAAACACTGAAGCTTTCTTT. Translation: CSVCGRLNTEAFF.

V is TRBV6-5 and J is TRBJ2-7; tentatively, D is TRBD2 (6 bases). V lost 6 bases and J lost 1, with 16 bases in between. Germline assignment: CDR1 MNHEY and CDR2 SVGAGI. This CDR3 is 15 amino acids long. The CDR3 protein is CASRRSGGESYEQYF. The CDR3 DNA reads as TGTGCCAGCAGGAGAAGCGGAGGGGAATCCTACGAGCAGTACTTC.

V is TRBV29-1 and J is TRBJ2-1; 13 positions agree with TRBD2. Germline-derived CDR1 and CDR2 are SQVTM and ANQGSEA. The CDR3 runs to 18 residues. The ends lost 3 bases at V and 2 bases at J; junction bases unmatched: 10. CDR3 residues: CSVDLSTSGRATYNEQFF. CDR3 DNA sequence: TGCAGCGTTGATCTGAGTACTAGCGGGAGGGCCACCTACAATGAGCAGTTCTTC.

V gene TRBV1 combines with J gene TRBJ1-5; the table's D call, TRBD1, has no DNA check behind it. TRBV1 is an annotated pseudogene. The CDR3 consists of 15 residues. The CDR3 spells CTSSPTRAGNQPQHF. Written as DNA, the CDR3 is TGCACCAGCAGCCCTACCCGGGCAGGGAATCAGCCCCAGCATTTT.

This chain links TRBV5-6 with TRBJ1-2, with TRBD1 matching over 11 bases. The V gene end was trimmed by 3 bases and the J gene end by 7 bases; junction bases not matched to a gene: 5. CDR1 and CDR2 (germline): SGHDT, YYEEEE. The CDR3 is made up of 14 amino acids. The CDR3 region is CASSWTGGAGGYTF. CDR3 in DNA: TGTGCCAGCAGCTGGACAGGGGGCGCCGGTGGCTACACCTTC.